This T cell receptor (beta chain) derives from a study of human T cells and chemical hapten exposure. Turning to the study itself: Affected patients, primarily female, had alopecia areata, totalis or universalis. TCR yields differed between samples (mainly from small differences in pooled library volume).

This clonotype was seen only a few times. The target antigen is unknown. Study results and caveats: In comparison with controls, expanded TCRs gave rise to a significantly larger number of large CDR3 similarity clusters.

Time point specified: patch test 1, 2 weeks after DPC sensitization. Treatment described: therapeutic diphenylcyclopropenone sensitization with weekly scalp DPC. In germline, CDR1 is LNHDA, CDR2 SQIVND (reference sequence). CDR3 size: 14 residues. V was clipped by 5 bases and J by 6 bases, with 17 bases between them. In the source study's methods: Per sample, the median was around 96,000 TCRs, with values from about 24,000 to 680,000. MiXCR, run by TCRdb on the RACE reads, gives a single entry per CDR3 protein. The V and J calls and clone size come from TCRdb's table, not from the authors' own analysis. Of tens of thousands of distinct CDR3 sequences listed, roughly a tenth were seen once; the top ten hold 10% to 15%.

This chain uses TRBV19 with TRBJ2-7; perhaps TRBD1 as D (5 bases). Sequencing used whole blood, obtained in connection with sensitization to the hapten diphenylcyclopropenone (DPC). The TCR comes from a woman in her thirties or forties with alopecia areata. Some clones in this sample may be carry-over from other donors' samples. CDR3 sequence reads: CASSERQGMREQYF. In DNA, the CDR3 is TGTGCCAGTAGTGAGCGCCAGGGAATGCGCGAGCAGTACTTC.